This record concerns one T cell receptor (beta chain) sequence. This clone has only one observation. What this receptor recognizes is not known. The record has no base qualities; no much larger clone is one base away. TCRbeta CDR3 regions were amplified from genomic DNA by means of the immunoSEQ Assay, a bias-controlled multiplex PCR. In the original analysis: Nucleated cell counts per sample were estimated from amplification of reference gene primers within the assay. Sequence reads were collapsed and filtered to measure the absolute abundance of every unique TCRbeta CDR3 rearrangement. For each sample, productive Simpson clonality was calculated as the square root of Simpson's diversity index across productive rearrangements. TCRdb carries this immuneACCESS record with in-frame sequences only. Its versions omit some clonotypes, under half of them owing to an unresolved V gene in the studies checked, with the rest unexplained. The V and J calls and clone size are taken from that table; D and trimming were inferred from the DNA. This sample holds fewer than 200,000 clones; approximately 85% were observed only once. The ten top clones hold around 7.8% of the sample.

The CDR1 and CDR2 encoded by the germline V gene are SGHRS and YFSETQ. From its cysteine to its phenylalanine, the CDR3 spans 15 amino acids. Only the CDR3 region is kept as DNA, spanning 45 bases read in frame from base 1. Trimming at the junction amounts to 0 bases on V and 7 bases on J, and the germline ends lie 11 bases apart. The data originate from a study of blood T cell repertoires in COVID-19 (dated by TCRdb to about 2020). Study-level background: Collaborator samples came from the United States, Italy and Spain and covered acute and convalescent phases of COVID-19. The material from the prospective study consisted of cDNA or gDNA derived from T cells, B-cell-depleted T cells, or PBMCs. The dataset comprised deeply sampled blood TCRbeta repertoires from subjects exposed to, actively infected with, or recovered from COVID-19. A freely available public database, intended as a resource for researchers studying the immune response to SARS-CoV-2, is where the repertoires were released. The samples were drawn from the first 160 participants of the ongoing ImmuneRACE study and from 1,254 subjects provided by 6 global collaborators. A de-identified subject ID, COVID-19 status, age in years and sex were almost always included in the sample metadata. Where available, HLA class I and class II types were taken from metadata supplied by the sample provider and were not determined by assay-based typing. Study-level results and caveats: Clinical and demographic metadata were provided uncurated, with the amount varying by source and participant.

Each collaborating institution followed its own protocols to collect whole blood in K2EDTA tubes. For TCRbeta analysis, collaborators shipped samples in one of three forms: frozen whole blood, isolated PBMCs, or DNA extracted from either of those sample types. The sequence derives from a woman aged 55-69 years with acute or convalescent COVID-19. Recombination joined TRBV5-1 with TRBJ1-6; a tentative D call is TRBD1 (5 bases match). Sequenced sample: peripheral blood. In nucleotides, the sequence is TGCGCCAGCAGCTTGGGGGGGGTAAGGAATTCACCCCTCCACTTT. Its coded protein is CASSLGGVRNSPLHF.